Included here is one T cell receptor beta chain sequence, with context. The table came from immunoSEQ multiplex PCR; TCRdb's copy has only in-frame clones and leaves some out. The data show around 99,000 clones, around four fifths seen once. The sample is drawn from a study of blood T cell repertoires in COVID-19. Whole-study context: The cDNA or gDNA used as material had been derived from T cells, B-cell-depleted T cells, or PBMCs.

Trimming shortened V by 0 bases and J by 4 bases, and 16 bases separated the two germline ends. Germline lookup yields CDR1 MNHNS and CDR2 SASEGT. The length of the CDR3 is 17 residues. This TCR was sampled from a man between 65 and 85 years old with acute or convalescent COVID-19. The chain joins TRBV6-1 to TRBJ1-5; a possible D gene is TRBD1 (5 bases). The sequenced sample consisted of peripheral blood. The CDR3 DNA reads TGTGCCAGCAGTGAAGCGGGGGGGAGGGGTGGAAATCAGCCCCAGCATTTT. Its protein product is CASSEAGGRGGNQPQHF.